One sample yielded the 21 T cell receptor beta chains listed below, sequenced in a study of CD8 T cells in Susac syndrome. cDNA came from approximately 0.5 to 1 ug RNA primed by random hexamers. TCRdb recomputed calls from the immunoSEQ multiplex PCR reads with MiXCR, one row per CDR3 protein. The table includes more than 40,000 distinct CDR3 sequences, more than 85% detected once. The sequencing input was CD8+ T cells from PBMCs. The origin of the receptors is a human donor in good health.

This rearrangement joins TRBV5-8 to TRBJ2-7, with 12 nucleotides matching TRBD2. CDR3 length: 16 amino acids. Trimming took 0 bases from V and 3 from J; bases not matched to a gene: 4. CDR1 is SGHTS, CDR2 YDEGEE, per germline. The CDR3 nucleotides are TGTGCCAGCAGCTTGGGACTAGCGGGAGCGGTCTACGAGCAGTACTTC. It encodes CASSLGLAGAVYEQYF.

This chain connects TRBV5-5 to TRBJ2-4, with D hard to call. Germline CDR1 SGHKS, CDR2 YYEKEE (reference sequence). This CDR3 is 13 amino acids long. V lost 0 bases and J lost 8, with 9 bases in between. Here the CDR3 DNA reads TGTGCCAGCAGCTTGGATGGCGATTACATTCAGTACTTC. Its protein is CASSLDGDYIQYF.

The V call is TRBV5-1, the J call TRBJ1-1; possible D gene TRBD1, 5 bases. This CDR3 has 12 residues. Germline CDR1 SGHRS, CDR2 YFSETQ. V shed 4 bases and J shed 5 bases, with 9 bases lying between them. CDR3 amino acids: CASSEWGTEAFF. The CDR3 DNA reads TGCGCCAGCAGCGAATGGGGGACTGAAGCTTTCTTT.

This clonotype occurred once. This rearrangement joins TRBV25-1 to TRBJ2-7; D gene unclear. V was pared by 5 bases and J by 5 bases, with 7 bases between. CDR1 and CDR2 (germline): MGHDK, SYGVNS. CDR3 size: 11 residues. The CDR3 loop reads CASSRINEQYF. CDR3 DNA sequence: TGTGCCAGCAGTAGAATCAACGAGCAGTACTTC.

The chain joins TRBV6-5 to TRBJ2-5, with a possible D match to TRBD1 (6 bases). The germline CDR1 and CDR2 sequences are MNHEY and SVGAGI. Trimming pared 0 bases from V and 4 bases from J, leaving 12 bases between. The CDR3 contains 15 residues. CDR3 DNA sequence: TGTGCCAGCAGTTACTCGGGGCTAGGGGGAGAGACCCAGTACTTC. Amino acids: CASSYSGLGGETQYF.

The chain joins TRBV13 to TRBJ2-3; TRBD2 agrees at 14 bases. This CDR3 region has 16 residues. V lost 4 bases to trimming and J lost 5 bases; unmatched junction nucleotides: 5. In germline, CDR1 is PRHDT, CDR2 FYEKMQ (reference sequence). The CDR3 region is CASSSRLAGGEDTQYF. DNA for the CDR3: TGTGCCAGCAGCTCCCGACTAGCGGGGGGGGAAGATACGCAGTATTTT. The complete variable domain, with remaining parts taken from reference TRBV13 and TRBJ2-3, reads AAGVIQSPRHLIKEKRETATLKCYPIPRHDTVYWYQQGPGQDPQFLISFYEKMQSDKGSIPDRFSAQQFSDYHSELNMSSLELGDSALYFCASSSRLAGGEDTQYFGPGTRLTVL.

The chain recombines TRBV20-1 with TRBJ2-5; the match to TRBD2 covers 12 bases. This CDR3 spans 14 amino acids. V lost 5 bases and J lost 4; bases outside the gene matches: 5. Germline V gene data show CDR1 as DFQATT and CDR2 as SNEGSKA (reference sequence). This CDR3 is CSAASGREAETQYF. The CDR3 nucleotides are TGCAGTGCTGCTAGCGGGAGGGAGGCAGAGACCCAGTACTTC.

The chain recombines TRBV5-1 with TRBJ2-7, with D maybe TRBD1 (5 bases). Trimming removed 5 bases from V and 2 bases from J, with 14 bases in between. Germline loops: CDR1 SGHRS, CDR2 YFSETQ. The CDR3 sequence is 14 residues long. CDR3 region: CASSFAGSPYEQYF. The CDR3 DNA follows: TGCGCCAGCAGTTTCGCAGGGTCTCCCTACGAGCAGTACTTC.

The chain uses TRBV28 and TRBJ2-3; TRBD2 is a possible D gene (5 bases). The ends were cut back, 8 bases at V and 2 bases at J, with 17 bases in the middle. This CDR3 is 15 amino acids long. The V gene's germline CDR1 is MDHEN and CDR2 SYDVKM. The CDR3 sequence is CASPPAPGDTDTQYF. Written as DNA, the CDR3 is TGTGCCAGCCCCCCCGCACCCGGGGACACAGATACGCAGTATTTT.

The chain uses TRBV30 and TRBJ2-7; 8 bases agree with TRBD1. Germline V gene lookup returns CDR1 GTSNPN and CDR2 SVGIG (reference sequence). Trimming took 5 bases from V and 4 from J; bases not matched to a gene: 13. The CDR3 contains 15 residues. CDR3 in DNA: TGTGCCTGGGCCAACCTAGACAGGGGACCTTACGAGCAGTACTTC. Translation: CAWANLDRGPYEQYF. Full variable domain (outside the CDR3, taken from reference TRBV30 and TRBJ2-7): SQTIHQWPATLVQPVGSPLSLECTVEGTSNPNLYWYRQAAGRGLQLLFYSVGIGQISSEVPQNLSASRPQDRQFILSSKKLLLSDSGFYLCAWANLDRGPYEQYFGPGTRLTVT.

The DNA for the CDR3 is TGCGCCAGCAGCCAAATGATAGACCAAGAAGCTTTCTTT. Translation: CASSQMIDQEAFF. V gene TRBV4-1 combines with J gene TRBJ1-1; D gene ambiguous. This CDR3 comprises 13 residues. V was pared by 2 bases and J by 8 bases, with 12 bases between. Per germline, CDR1 MGHRA and CDR2 YSYEKL.

This sequence joins TRBV4-1 and TRBJ2-5; D remains unclear. Trimming removed 0 bases at V and 5 bases at J, with 13 bases between. Germline V gene data show CDR1 as MGHRA and CDR2 as YSYEKL. The CDR3 has 15 residues. CDR3 sequence reads: CASSQDGVAWETQYF. CDR3 sequence (DNA): TGCGCCAGCAGCCAAGATGGGGTGGCTTGGGAGACCCAGTACTTC.

The chain has TRBV7-9 and TRBJ2-6, with D uncertain. The CDR3 sequence is 19 residues long. Trimming stripped 1 base from V and 0 bases from J, with 16 bases between. CDR1 and CDR2 from the germline V gene are SEHNR and FQNEAQ (reference sequence). The CDR3 bases are TGTGCCAGCAGCTTAGACGGCAGACGCCAAGCCTCTGGGGCCAACGTCCTGACTTTC. Its protein product is CASSLDGRRQASGANVLTF. Supplemented by reference TRBV7-9 and TRBJ2-6, the full variable domain reads DTGVSQNPRHKITKRGQNVTFRCDPISEHNRLYWYRQTLGQGPEFLTYFQNEAQLEKSRLLSDRFSAERPKGSFSTLEIQRTEQGDSAMYLCASSLDGRRQASGANVLTFGAGSRLTVL.

The chain carries TRBV29-1 and TRBJ1-1, with D unclear. The CDR3 sequence is 12 residues long. V shed 4 bases and J shed 4 bases, with 10 bases lying between them. The germline gives CDR1 SQVTM, CDR2 ANQGSEA. CDR3: CSVVWEGTEAFF. The CDR3 DNA reads as TGCAGCGTTGTATGGGAAGGCACTGAAGCTTTCTTT.

Turning to this clonotype: An end of the junction does not agree with germline; a read error may underlie this. The rearrangement joins TRBV25-1 to TRBJ1-1; 8 nucleotides agree with TRBD1. Germline V lookup: CDR1 MGHDK, CDR2 SYGVNS. CDR3 size: 15 residues. CDR3 in DNA: TGTGCCAGCAGTGAATATAGGACAGGGAACGCTGAAGCTTTCTTT. Translated, it gives CASSEYRTGNAEAFF.

The chain joins TRBV10-3 to TRBJ2-5, with D possibly TRBD1 on 6 matching bases. There are 13 residues in the CDR3. Trimming left V 2 bases short and J 4 bases short, with 8 bases between. Germline CDR1 is ENHRY and CDR2 is SYGVKD. This CDR3 reads CAISEQGRETQYF. CDR3 DNA sequence: TGTGCCATCAGTGAGCAGGGGAGAGAGACCCAGTACTTC.

The rearrangement uses TRBV5-1 and TRBJ2-7; 7 bases agree with TRBD2. In germline, CDR1 is SGHRS, CDR2 YFSETQ. CDR3 length equals 14 residues. After removal of 2 bases from V and 3 bases from J, the junction contained 5 bases not matched to a gene. This CDR3 reads CASSLPSGVYEQYF. CDR3 bases: TGCGCCAGCAGCTTACCTAGCGGAGTCTACGAGCAGTACTTC.

The CDR3 bases are TGTGCCAGCAGCTTTGGGAGGGCCTACGAACAGTTCTTC. Its translation: CASSFGRAYEQFF. The chain combines TRBV13 with TRBJ2-1; 7 nucleotides align to TRBD2. Germline CDR1 reads PRHDT; CDR2 reads FYEKMQ (reference sequence). Unmatched junction bases numbered 9, after V lost 3 bases and J lost 13 bases. The CDR3 is made up of 13 amino acids.

This chain joins TRBV27 and TRBJ2-7; 10 nucleotides align to TRBD2. CDR1 and CDR2 (germline): MNHEY, SMNVEV (reference sequence). The trim removed 6 bases at V and 7 bases at J, leaving 6 bases unmatched. This CDR3 is 13 amino acids long. The CDR3 here is CASSLGLAEEQYF. CDR3 in DNA: TGTGCCAGCAGCCTCGGACTAGCGGAGGAGCAGTACTTC.

V usage is TRBV27 and J usage is TRBJ1-5, with TRBD1 as a possible D gene (5 bases). This CDR3 has 16 residues. Trimming took 3 bases from V and 8 from J, leaving 20 bases between them. Germline CDR1 reads MNHEY; CDR2 reads SMNVEV (reference sequence). Written as DNA, the CDR3 is TGTGCCAGCAGTTTTTACGGGGACCGGCGTTTTGAGCCCCAGCATTTT. Translating gives CASSFYGDRRFEPQHF.

The chain employs TRBV28 and TRBJ2-7; no clear D. Trimming took off 2 bases at V and 7 bases at J, with 12 bases between the two ends. Germline V CDR1 and CDR2: MDHEN, SYDVKM. This CDR3 has 13 amino acids. The CDR3 protein is CASSLVTAREQYF. In nucleotides, the CDR3 is TGTGCCAGCAGTTTAGTTACGGCCCGGGAGCAGTACTTC.